This T cell receptor beta chain was found in a study of vaccination and CD4 T cells after COVID-19. This clonotype came up a few times. Its antigen is unidentified. Oncomine TCR Beta short-read sequencing was applied to DNA from cultured CD4+ T cells. TCRdb processed the PCR reads anew with MiXCR; each CDR3 protein has one entry. The table has roughly 14,000 distinct CDR3 sequences, around 60% seen once. The CDR3 consists of 12 residues. The V gene lost 6 bases and the J gene lost 5 bases, with 10 bases spanning the gap. Germline CDR1 MNHNS, CDR2 SASEGT. Indicated treatment: roughly 10-day PBMC culture with coronavirus spike peptide pools or control peptides (ViraFEST assay).

The receptor's source is a human donor who had recovered from COVID-19. The sequenced material came from CD4+ T cells from blood, cultured in vitro. This rearrangement joins TRBV6-1 to TRBJ1-2; maybe TRBD1 (6 bases). In DNA form, the CDR3 reads TGTGCCAGCAGCCCAGGACAGTATGGCTACACCTTC. It codes for CASSPGQYGYTF.